This T cell receptor (beta chain) is from a study of T cells in Graves' hyperthyroidism and ophthalmopathy. The TCR beta CDR3 regions underwent amplification using RNA transcripts as the source. RT-PCR in the first round (using the HTBI primer set) targeted the TCR CDR3. TCRdb passed the multiplex PCR reads through MiXCR, listing each CDR3 protein once. The data contain about 300,000 distinct CDR3 sequences, approximately 19% of them seen just once; the ten biggest clones take up under 45%. The CDR3 sequence is 15 residues long. In germline, CDR1 is SGDLS, CDR2 YYNGEE. Trimming pared 4 bases from V and 0 bases from J, leaving 11 bases between.

The V gene is TRBV9, the J gene TRBJ1-3; TRBD1 might be the D (6 bases). This clonotype was obtained from a man in his fifties or sixties with Graves' ophthalmopathy. The sequenced sample consisted of blood. CDR3 residues: CASSRTVSSGNTIYF. DNA for the CDR3: TGTGCCAGCAGCCGGACAGTGTCCTCTGGAAACACCATATATTTT.